This T cell receptor beta chain was captured in a study of human T cells and chemical hapten exposure (dated by TCRdb to the early 2020s). General notes on the study: Libraries were pooled for sequencing, and per-sample TCR yields varied mainly because of small differences in library volumes within the pool. Each blood RNA sample was used to sequence both TCR alpha and TCR beta chains. The study tracked peripheral blood TCR repertoire changes in vivo during primary and secondary sensitization to the hapten diphenylcyclopropenone (DPC) in alopecia patients.

This clonotype was recorded at least ten times. Its target antigen remains unknown. There are no base qualities to consult, and no much larger clone falls within one base. For this chain, trimming is 0 bases at the V end and 11 bases at the J end, and the number of junction bases without a gene match is 9. Sequences SGDLS (CDR1) and YYNGEE (CDR2) are obtained from the germline V gene. Taken from cysteine to phenylalanine, the CDR3 has 15 residues. Left in the record is the CDR3 DNA by itself, 45 bases read in frame from the first base. The library was obtained by RACE. Sequencing was carried out with a NextSeq 500. During library preparation, unique molecular identifiers were attached to individual cDNA molecules so that TCRs could be counted in a quantitative, reproducible way. In the source study's methods: Samples had a median of roughly 99,000 TCRs, with a range from roughly 20,000 to 690,600. V, J and CDR3 annotation of the TCR reads was performed with the Decombinator software suite. For PS versus PT1 abundance plots, all samples were subsampled to the same number of TCRs (28,000). Expanded TCRs were defined as absent before sensitization and observed at least eight times at the 2-week time point. In-frame beta chains were kept once TCRdb had trimmed the public reads at Q25 with fastp and called clones with MiXCR. Duplicate CDR3 protein sequences are folded into a single record with the most common DNA and genes. TCRdb's processing, not the authors', yielded these V and J calls. The sample table contains 65,000 or so distinct CDR3 sequences; only one count was recorded for approximately 6.2% of them. The ten most abundant clones make up just under 3.5% of the sample.

Explained via the paper, the time point label denotes: healthy volunteer bleed at 6 weeks. Total RNA was extracted from unfractionated whole blood that had been collected in Tempus Blood RNA tubes. As TCR sequencing controls, about five healthy volunteers were used, with blood taken at day 0, 2 weeks and 6 weeks. General conclusions and limits of the study: No change with DPC sensitization was found in the number of TCRs above 1 in 1000 frequency, and no evidence of global repertoire structure alterations was found. Repeated subsampling changed both the strength of the expansion versus patch-test correlation and the threshold at which the correlation became significant.

Specimen: whole blood. This sequence was found in a female donor in good health. Some clones in this sample may be carry-over from other donors' samples. The chain is encoded by TRBV9 joined to TRBJ2-1; 9 central bases correspond to TRBD2. CDR3 protein: CASSVGSSGNLQQFF. The nucleotide sequence is TGTGCCAGCAGCGTAGGCTCTAGCGGGAATCTACAGCAGTTCTTC.